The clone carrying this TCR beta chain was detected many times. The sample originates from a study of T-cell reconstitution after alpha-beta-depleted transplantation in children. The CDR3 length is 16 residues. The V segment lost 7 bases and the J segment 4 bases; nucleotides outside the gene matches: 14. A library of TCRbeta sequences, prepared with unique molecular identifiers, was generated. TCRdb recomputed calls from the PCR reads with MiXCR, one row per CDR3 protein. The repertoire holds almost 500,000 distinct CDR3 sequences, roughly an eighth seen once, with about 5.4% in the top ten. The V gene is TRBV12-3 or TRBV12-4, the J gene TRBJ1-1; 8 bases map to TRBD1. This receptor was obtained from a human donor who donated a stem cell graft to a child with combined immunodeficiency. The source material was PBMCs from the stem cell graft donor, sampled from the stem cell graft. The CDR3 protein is CASTPILDRESTEAFF. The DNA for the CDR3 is TGTGCCAGCACCCCGATCCTGGACAGGGAGAGCACTGAAGCTTTCTTT.